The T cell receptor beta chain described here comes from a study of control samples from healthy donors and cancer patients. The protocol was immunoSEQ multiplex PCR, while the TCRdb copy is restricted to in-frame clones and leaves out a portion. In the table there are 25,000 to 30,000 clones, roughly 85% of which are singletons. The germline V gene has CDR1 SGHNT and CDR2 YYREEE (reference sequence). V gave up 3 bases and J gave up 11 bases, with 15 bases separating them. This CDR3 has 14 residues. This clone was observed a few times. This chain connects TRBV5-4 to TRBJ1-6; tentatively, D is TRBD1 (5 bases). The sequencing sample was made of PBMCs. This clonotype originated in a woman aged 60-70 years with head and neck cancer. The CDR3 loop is CASSSAGTAAPLHF. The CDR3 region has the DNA TGTGCCAGCAGCTCCGCCGGGACCGCGGCACCCCTCCACTTT.